One and the same sample provided the 2 T cell receptor beta chains below, sequenced in a study of molecular identifiers for immune sequencing clone quantification. MiXCR, run by TCRdb on the PCR reads, gives a single entry per CDR3 protein. The sample holds over 600,000 distinct CDR3 sequences; 15% to 20% are singletons and the top ten take roughly 0.9%. The material sequenced was naive CD8+ T cells from blood, with Jurkat cell RNA spiked in. Subset given: FACS-sorted CD8+CD4-CCR7+CD45RA+ naive T cells. The receptors stem from a human donor in good health. Some libraries in this study had Jurkat cell RNA spiked in.

This clonotype has at least ten counts. J is TRBJ1-1 and V is TRBV4-1; 7 bases agree with TRBD1. The J segment lost 3 bases and the V segment lost 3 bases, leaving 13 bases of the junction unmatched. The CDR3 is made up of 17 amino acids. Germline V gene sequence: CDR1 MGHRA, CDR2 YSYEKL. The CDR3 sequence: CASSQSLSTGLDTEAFF. CDR3 sequence (DNA): TGCGCCAGCAGCCAGAGCTTATCGACAGGGTTGGACACTGAAGCTTTCTTT.

For this clonotype: It may be a read error: a sequence one base away is much more abundant. The chain has TRBV11-2 and TRBJ1-1, with D possibly being TRBD1 (5 bases). This CDR3 contains 15 residues. Trimming cost V 3 bases and J 3 bases, with 14 bases left between them. CDR1 and CDR2 from the germline V gene are SGHAT and FQNNGV. CDR3 coding DNA: TGTGCCAGCAGCTTCGGTAGGTTGGGGGACACTGAAGCTTTCTTT. Protein: CASSFGRLGDTEAFF. Variable domain in full (rest from reference TRBV11-2 and TRBJ1-1): EAGVAQSPRYKIIEKRQSVAFWCNPISGHATLYWYQQILGQGPKLLIQFQNNGVVDDSQLPKDRFSAERLKGVDSTLKIQPAKLEDSAVYLCASSFGRLGDTEAFFGQGTRLTVV.